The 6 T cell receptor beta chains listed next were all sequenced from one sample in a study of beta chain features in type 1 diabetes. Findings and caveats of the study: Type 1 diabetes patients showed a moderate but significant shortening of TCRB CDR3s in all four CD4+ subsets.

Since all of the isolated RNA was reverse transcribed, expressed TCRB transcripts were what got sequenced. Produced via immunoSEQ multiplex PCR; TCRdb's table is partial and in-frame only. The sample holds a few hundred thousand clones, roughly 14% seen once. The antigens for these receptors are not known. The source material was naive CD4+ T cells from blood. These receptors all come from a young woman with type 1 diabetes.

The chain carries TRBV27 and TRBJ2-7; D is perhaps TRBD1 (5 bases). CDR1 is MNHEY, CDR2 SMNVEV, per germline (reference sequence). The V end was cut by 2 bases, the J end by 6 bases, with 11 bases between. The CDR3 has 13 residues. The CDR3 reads CASSLQAGREQYF. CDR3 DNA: TGTGCCAGCAGTTTACAGGCAGGGCGCGAGCAGTACTTC.

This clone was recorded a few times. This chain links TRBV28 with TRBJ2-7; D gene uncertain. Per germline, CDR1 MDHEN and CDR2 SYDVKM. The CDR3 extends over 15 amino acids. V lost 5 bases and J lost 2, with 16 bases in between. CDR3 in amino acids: CASSPMSLQAYEQYF. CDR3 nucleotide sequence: TGTGCCAGCAGTCCTATGAGTCTCCAGGCCTACGAGCAGTACTTC.

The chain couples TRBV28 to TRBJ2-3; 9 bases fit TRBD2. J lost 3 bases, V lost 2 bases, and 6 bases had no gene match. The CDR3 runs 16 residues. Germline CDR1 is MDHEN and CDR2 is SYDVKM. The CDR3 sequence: CASSLAAAGGTDTQYF. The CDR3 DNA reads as TGTGCCAGCAGTTTAGCGGCAGCGGGAGGAACAGATACGCAGTATTTT.

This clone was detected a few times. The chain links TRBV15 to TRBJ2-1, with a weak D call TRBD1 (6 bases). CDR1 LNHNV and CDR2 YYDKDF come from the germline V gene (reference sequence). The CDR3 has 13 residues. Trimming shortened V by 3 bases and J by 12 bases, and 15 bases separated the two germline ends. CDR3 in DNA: TGTGCCACCAGCAGCAACTTGGGGGCTTGGCAGTTCTTC. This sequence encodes CATSSNLGAWQFF.

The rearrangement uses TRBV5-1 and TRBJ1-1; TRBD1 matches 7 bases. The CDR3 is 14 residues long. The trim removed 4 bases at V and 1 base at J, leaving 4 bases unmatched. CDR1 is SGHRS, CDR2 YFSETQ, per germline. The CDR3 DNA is TGCGCCAGCAGCCGAGGGACAGCGAACACTGAAGCTTTCTTT. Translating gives CASSRGTANTEAFF.

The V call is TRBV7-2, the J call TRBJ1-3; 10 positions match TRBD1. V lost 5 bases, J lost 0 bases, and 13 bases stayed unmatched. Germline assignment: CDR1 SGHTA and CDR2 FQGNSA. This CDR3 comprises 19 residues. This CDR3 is CASSPERDRGPFSGNTIYF. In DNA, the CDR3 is TGTGCCAGCAGCCCGGAGAGGGACAGGGGTCCTTTCTCTGGAAACACCATATATTTT.